Listed below are T cell receptor beta chains from one sample, sequenced in a study of Ad26.COV2.S vaccination and SARS-CoV-2 variants. Using immunoSEQ multiplex PCR, the repertoire was profiled, and TCRdb retains in-frame clones only, with some absent. The sample consists of around 450,000 clones, around nine tenths of them appearing once. The starting material was peripheral blood, obtained in a trial of Ad26.COV2.S vaccine versus placebo. These receptors all stem from a person aged 18-65 years who received the Ad26.COV2.S COVID-19 vaccine or a placebo. Both conserved end residues are part of each CDR3. The order of the fields is CDR3 DNA, CDR3 protein, J gene, D gene, V gene, clone size. A D gene is named only where the DNA matches it firmly. The size entry is marked missing in some rows and otherwise reads once, few, many or a size class.

cdr3_nt: TGTGCCAGCAGCTCTGGACTAGCGGGAGGCCCAGATACGCAGTATTTT
cdr3_aa: CASSSGLAGGPDTQYF
j_call: TRBJ2-3
d_call: TRBD2
v_call: TRBV5-5
clone_size: once

cdr3_nt: TGTGCCAGCAGCTTAGATCCAGGCAAAAACATTCAGTACTTC
cdr3_aa: CASSLDPGKNIQYF
j_call: TRBJ2-4
d_call: NA
v_call: TRBV7-2
clone_size: NA

cdr3_nt: TGTGCCAGCACCCCCGGGGCCTCGAGCTCCTACAATGAGCAGTTCTTC
cdr3_aa: CASTPGASSSYNEQFF
j_call: TRBJ2-1
d_call: NA
v_call: TRBV9
clone_size: NA

cdr3_nt: TGTGCCAGCAGCCTTGGGACAGGCGCTGGCTACACCTTC
cdr3_aa: CASSLGTGAGYTF
j_call: TRBJ1-2
d_call: TRBD1
v_call: TRBV3-1/TRBV3-2
clone_size: NA

cdr3_nt: TGTGCCAGCAGTGGCGGGGAGCTGTTTTTT
cdr3_aa: CASSGGELFF
j_call: TRBJ2-2
d_call: NA
v_call: TRBV6-2/TRBV6-3
clone_size: once

cdr3_nt: TGTGCCAGCAGCTTATCAGAAGGAAACACCATATATTTT
cdr3_aa: CASSLSEGNTIYF
j_call: TRBJ1-3
d_call: NA
v_call: TRBV7-9
clone_size: NA

cdr3_nt: TGTGCCAGCAGTGATCACCTATTTCCGGGACAGGGTAACGAGCAGTACTTC
cdr3_aa: CASSDHLFPGQGNEQYF
j_call: TRBJ2-7
d_call: TRBD1
v_call: TRBV2
clone_size: NA

cdr3_nt: TGTGCCAGCAGCTTAGATGGGACCGAGCAGTTCTTC
cdr3_aa: CASSLDGTEQFF
j_call: TRBJ2-1
d_call: NA
v_call: TRBV11-2
clone_size: NA

cdr3_nt: TGTGCCAGCAGCTTGGCGGGGAGGGCGTCATACAATGAGCAGTTCTTC
cdr3_aa: CASSLAGRASYNEQFF
j_call: TRBJ2-1
d_call: TRBD2
v_call: TRBV5-4
clone_size: NA

cdr3_nt: TGCGCCAGCAGCCCGGACAGGGGGCGTACCTACGAGCAGTACTTC
cdr3_aa: CASSPDRGRTYEQYF
j_call: TRBJ2-7
d_call: TRBD1
v_call: TRBV5-1
clone_size: NA

cdr3_nt: TGTGCCAGCAGCGTCGCAGGACTAGCGGACTACGAGCAGTACTTC
cdr3_aa: CASSVAGLADYEQYF
j_call: TRBJ2-7
d_call: TRBD2
v_call: TRBV9
clone_size: NA

cdr3_nt: TGTGCCAGCAGTTCACTATCCATAGGTGGGGGGCAGTTCTTC
cdr3_aa: CASSSLSIGGGQFF
j_call: TRBJ2-1
d_call: NA
v_call: TRBV27
clone_size: NA

cdr3_nt: TGTGCCAGCAGCCAAGATCGGGATACAGGGTTAGGGGGGGAGCTGTTTTTT
cdr3_aa: CASSQDRDTGLGGELFF
j_call: TRBJ2-2
d_call: NA
v_call: TRBV14
clone_size: NA

cdr3_nt: TGCGCCAGCAGCCATCCAGGGTATGGCTACACCTTC
cdr3_aa: CASSHPGYGYTF
j_call: TRBJ1-2
d_call: NA
v_call: TRBV4-1
clone_size: NA

cdr3_nt: TGTGCCAGCAGCTTGGGGGTGGGAGATACGCAGTATTTT
cdr3_aa: CASSLGVGDTQYF
j_call: TRBJ2-3
d_call: NA
v_call: TRBV7-9
clone_size: NA

cdr3_nt: TGTGCCAGCAGTGAAAGCGCCAGTAGGTCCTACAATGAGCAGTTCTTC
cdr3_aa: CASSESASRSYNEQFF
j_call: TRBJ2-1
d_call: NA
v_call: TRBV2
clone_size: NA

cdr3_nt: TGTGCCAGCAGCCAAGCCGGGGGCAATGAGCAGTTCTTC
cdr3_aa: CASSQAGGNEQFF
j_call: TRBJ2-1
d_call: NA
v_call: TRBV3-1/TRBV3-2
clone_size: NA

cdr3_nt: TGTGCCAGCAGCTTATCCCCAGGGTTGAACACTGAAGCTTTCTTT
cdr3_aa: CASSLSPGLNTEAFF
j_call: TRBJ1-1
d_call: NA
v_call: TRBV7-2
clone_size: NA

cdr3_nt: TGCGCCAGCAGCCAAATTTTGACAGGGCTGGAGCAGTACTTC
cdr3_aa: CASSQILTGLEQYF
j_call: TRBJ2-7
d_call: TRBD1
v_call: TRBV4-3
clone_size: NA

cdr3_nt: TGTGCCAGCAGCGGGACGACAGTCTACAATGAGCAGTTCTTC
cdr3_aa: CASSGTTVYNEQFF
j_call: TRBJ2-1
d_call: NA
v_call: TRBV25-1
clone_size: NA

cdr3_nt: TGTGCCAGCAGCTACCCGACTAGCGGGAGAACAAATGAGCAGTTCTTC
cdr3_aa: CASSYPTSGRTNEQFF
j_call: TRBJ2-1
d_call: TRBD2
v_call: TRBV5-5
clone_size: NA

cdr3_nt: TGTGCCAGCAGCTTGGGACTAGCGGGATTGGGAGATACGCAGTATTTT
cdr3_aa: CASSLGLAGLGDTQYF
j_call: TRBJ2-3
d_call: TRBD2
v_call: TRBV11-2
clone_size: NA

cdr3_nt: TGTGCCAGCAGTAAAGCAGGGCCGAACACCGGGGAGCTGTTTTTT
cdr3_aa: CASSKAGPNTGELFF
j_call: TRBJ2-2
d_call: NA
v_call: TRBV6-1
clone_size: NA

cdr3_nt: TGCGCCAGCAGCCAAGATATGATGGAGCGGGAGGTGGCCTACAATGAGCAGTTCTTC
cdr3_aa: CASSQDMMEREVAYNEQFF
j_call: TRBJ2-1
d_call: TRBD2
v_call: TRBV4-3
clone_size: NA

cdr3_nt: TGTGCCAGCAGCCTATACCCGGGACAGGGAAACACCATATATTTT
cdr3_aa: CASSLYPGQGNTIYF
j_call: TRBJ1-3
d_call: TRBD1
v_call: TRBV7-2
clone_size: NA

cdr3_nt: TGTGCCAGTACCATGGGGATACCGGGAGGGGAGCTGTTTTTT
cdr3_aa: CASTMGIPGGELFF
j_call: TRBJ2-2
d_call: NA
v_call: TRBV19
clone_size: NA

cdr3_nt: TGCAGTGCTAGTAGGGGACTAGCGGGAGGTATTTGGGAGACCCAGTACTTC
cdr3_aa: CSASRGLAGGIWETQYF
j_call: TRBJ2-5
d_call: TRBD2
v_call: TRBV20-1
clone_size: NA

cdr3_nt: TGCGCCAGCAGCCAAGATAGGACAGGGGATCGCACAGATACGCAGTATTTT
cdr3_aa: CASSQDRTGDRTDTQYF
j_call: TRBJ2-3
d_call: TRBD1
v_call: TRBV4-3
clone_size: NA

cdr3_nt: TGTGCCAGCAGCTTAGATCAACAGGGGGCTTACACCATATATTTT
cdr3_aa: CASSLDQQGAYTIYF
j_call: TRBJ1-3
d_call: TRBD1
v_call: TRBV7-2
clone_size: few

cdr3_nt: TGTGCCAGCAAATACAGCACCAACGAGCAGTACTTC
cdr3_aa: CASKYSTNEQYF
j_call: TRBJ2-7
d_call: NA
v_call: TRBV28
clone_size: NA

cdr3_nt: TGTGCCAGCAGTGACGTGGCGGGAGGCTACAATGAGCAGTTCTTC
cdr3_aa: CASSDVAGGYNEQFF
j_call: TRBJ2-1
d_call: TRBD2
v_call: TRBV2
clone_size: once

cdr3_nt: TGTGCCAGCAGCTTAATCGCAGGGGAAAATTCACCCCTCCACTTT
cdr3_aa: CASSLIAGENSPLHF
j_call: TRBJ1-6
d_call: NA
v_call: TRBV7-9
clone_size: NA

cdr3_nt: TGTGCCAGCGGAACAGGGGGCACGTCGTCCTGGAACACTGAAGCTTTCTTT
cdr3_aa: CASGTGGTSSWNTEAFF
j_call: TRBJ1-1
d_call: TRBD1
v_call: TRBV11-2
clone_size: NA

cdr3_nt: TGTGCCAGCAGCCTATCGGACAGGGTAAACACTGAAGCTTTCTTT
cdr3_aa: CASSLSDRVNTEAFF
j_call: TRBJ1-1
d_call: TRBD1
v_call: TRBV9
clone_size: few

cdr3_nt: TGTGCCAGCAGCTCGACCGAGGGGTGGCCCTACGAGCAGTACTTC
cdr3_aa: CASSSTEGWPYEQYF
j_call: TRBJ2-7
d_call: NA
v_call: TRBV13
clone_size: NA

cdr3_nt: TGTGCCAGCAGCTTCCGACAGGGGGTAAATGAAAAACTGTTTTTT
cdr3_aa: CASSFRQGVNEKLFF
j_call: TRBJ1-4
d_call: TRBD1
v_call: TRBV13
clone_size: NA

cdr3_nt: TGTGCCATCAGCGGGACAGGGGGCTGGAATGAGCAGTTCTTC
cdr3_aa: CAISGTGGWNEQFF
j_call: TRBJ2-1
d_call: TRBD1
v_call: TRBV10-3
clone_size: NA

cdr3_nt: TGTGCCAGCAGCCAAGACTCGGCCGGGACAGGGACTTCACCCCTCCACTTT
cdr3_aa: CASSQDSAGTGTSPLHF
j_call: TRBJ1-6
d_call: TRBD1
v_call: TRBV3-1/TRBV3-2
clone_size: NA

cdr3_nt: TGTGCCAGCAGTGAAGGAGGTTCGAGACAGGGAGTCTACGAGCAGTACTTC
cdr3_aa: CASSEGGSRQGVYEQYF
j_call: TRBJ2-7
d_call: TRBD1
v_call: TRBV2
clone_size: NA

cdr3_nt: TGTGCCAGCAGCTTGAATCTGCGGTCGGCAGGGGGCCGAGAGACCCAGTACTTC
cdr3_aa: CASSLNLRSAGGRETQYF
j_call: TRBJ2-5
d_call: TRBD1
v_call: TRBV5-4
clone_size: NA

cdr3_nt: TGCGCCAGCAGCCAATCGGGACAGCCAGGCCCCTACGAGCAGTACTTC
cdr3_aa: CASSQSGQPGPYEQYF
j_call: TRBJ2-7
d_call: TRBD1
v_call: TRBV4-3
clone_size: NA

cdr3_nt: TGCGCCAGCAGCCAAGGGGACAGTATTTCGGGGGCCAACGTCCTGACTTTC
cdr3_aa: CASSQGDSISGANVLTF
j_call: TRBJ2-6
d_call: TRBD1
v_call: TRBV4-3
clone_size: medium-sized

cdr3_nt: TGTGCCACCAGGGGACTAGCGGGTTCCTACGAGCAGTACTTC
cdr3_aa: CATRGLAGSYEQYF
j_call: TRBJ2-7
d_call: TRBD2
v_call: TRBV19
clone_size: NA

cdr3_nt: TGTGCCAGCAGCCTTGGACTAGCGGGGTGGCTAGAGACCCAGTACTTC
cdr3_aa: CASSLGLAGWLETQYF
j_call: TRBJ2-5
d_call: TRBD2
v_call: TRBV3-1/TRBV3-2
clone_size: NA

cdr3_nt: TGCGCCAGCAGCGGGGGACAGGGATTGTCTAATGAGCAGTTCTTC
cdr3_aa: CASSGGQGLSNEQFF
j_call: TRBJ2-1
d_call: TRBD1
v_call: TRBV5-1
clone_size: NA

cdr3_nt: TGCAGCGTTGATTCTCCAGGGCCGGGGTACGAGCAGTACTTC
cdr3_aa: CSVDSPGPGYEQYF
j_call: TRBJ2-7
d_call: NA
v_call: TRBV29-1
clone_size: NA

cdr3_nt: TGTGCCACCAGCGGACCCGGGACTAGGAATGAGCAGTTCTTC
cdr3_aa: CATSGPGTRNEQFF
j_call: TRBJ2-1
d_call: TRBD2
v_call: TRBV15
clone_size: NA

cdr3_nt: TGTGCCAGCAGTGAGGCAGGCCATAGCTCTGGAAACACCATATATTTT
cdr3_aa: CASSEAGHSSGNTIYF
j_call: TRBJ1-3
d_call: NA
v_call: TRBV2
clone_size: NA

cdr3_nt: TGTGCCAGCAGCCCGACTAGCGGGAGAACAGCTGGGGCCAACGTCCTGACTTTC
cdr3_aa: CASSPTSGRTAGANVLTF
j_call: TRBJ2-6
d_call: TRBD2
v_call: TRBV13
clone_size: few

cdr3_nt: TGTGCCAGCAGCCTCACTAGCGGGAGTGAAGCTGAGCAGTTCTTC
cdr3_aa: CASSLTSGSEAEQFF
j_call: TRBJ2-1
d_call: TRBD2
v_call: TRBV5-4
clone_size: once

cdr3_nt: TGTGCCAGCAGTCTTACCTTCCTCCCAGGGCCTTACGAGCAGTACTTC
cdr3_aa: CASSLTFLPGPYEQYF
j_call: TRBJ2-7
d_call: NA
v_call: TRBV27
clone_size: few

cdr3_nt: TGTGCCAGCAGCCCAGCTTACGAGCAGTACTTC
cdr3_aa: CASSPAYEQYF
j_call: TRBJ2-7
d_call: NA
v_call: TRBV7-9
clone_size: few

cdr3_nt: TGTGCCAGCAGCCGGTGGGCGGGCGCCTCCTACGAGCAGTACTTC
cdr3_aa: CASSRWAGASYEQYF
j_call: TRBJ2-7
d_call: NA
v_call: TRBV5-4
clone_size: NA

cdr3_nt: TGTGCCAGCAGTACGTTTGGGACAGGGAACTCACCCCTCCACTTT
cdr3_aa: CASSTFGTGNSPLHF
j_call: TRBJ1-6
d_call: TRBD1
v_call: TRBV6-5
clone_size: NA